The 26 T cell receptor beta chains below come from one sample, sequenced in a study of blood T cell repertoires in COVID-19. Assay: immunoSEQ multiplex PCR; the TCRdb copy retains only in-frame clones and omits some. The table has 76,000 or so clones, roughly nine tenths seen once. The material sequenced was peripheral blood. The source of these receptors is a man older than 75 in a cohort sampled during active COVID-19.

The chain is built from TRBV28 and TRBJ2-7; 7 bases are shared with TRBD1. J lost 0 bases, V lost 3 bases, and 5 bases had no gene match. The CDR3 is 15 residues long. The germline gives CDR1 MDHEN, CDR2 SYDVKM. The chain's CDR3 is CASSLNRGYSYEQYV. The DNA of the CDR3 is TGTGCCAGCAGTTTGAACAGGGGATACTCCTACGAGCAGTACGTC.

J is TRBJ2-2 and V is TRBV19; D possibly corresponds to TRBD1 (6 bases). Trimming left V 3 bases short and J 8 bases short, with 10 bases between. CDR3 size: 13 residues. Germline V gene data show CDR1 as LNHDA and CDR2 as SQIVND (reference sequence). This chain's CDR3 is CASSMRQAGELFF. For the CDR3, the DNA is TGTGCCAGTAGTATGAGACAGGCAGGGGAGCTGTTTTTT. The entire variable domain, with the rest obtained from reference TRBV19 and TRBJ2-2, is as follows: DGGITQSPKYLFRKEGQNVTLSCEQNLNHDAMYWYRQDPGQGLRLIYYSQIVNDFQKGDIAEGYSVSREKKESFPLTVTSAQKNPTAFYLCASSMRQAGELFFGEGSRLTVL.

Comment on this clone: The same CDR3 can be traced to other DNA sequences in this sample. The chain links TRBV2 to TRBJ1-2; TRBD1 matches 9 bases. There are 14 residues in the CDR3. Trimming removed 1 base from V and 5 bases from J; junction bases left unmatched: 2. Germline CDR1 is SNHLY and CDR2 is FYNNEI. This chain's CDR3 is CASSEGDRVYGYTF. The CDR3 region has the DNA TGTGCCAGCAGTGAAGGGGACAGGGTGTATGGCTACACCTTC. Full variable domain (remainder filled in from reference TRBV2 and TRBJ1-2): EPEVTQTPSHQVTQMGQEVILRCVPISNHLYFYWYRQILGQKVEFLVSFYNNEISEKSEIFDDQFSVERPDGSNFTLKIRSTKLEDSAMYFCASSEGDRVYGYTFGSGTRLTVV.

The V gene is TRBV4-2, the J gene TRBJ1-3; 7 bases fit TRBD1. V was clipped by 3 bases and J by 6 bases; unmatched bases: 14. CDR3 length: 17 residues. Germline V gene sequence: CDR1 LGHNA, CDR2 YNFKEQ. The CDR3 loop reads CASSQGAFDRVKNTIYF. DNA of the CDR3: TGTGCCAGCAGCCAGGGGGCTTTTGACAGGGTGAAAAACACCATATATTTT.

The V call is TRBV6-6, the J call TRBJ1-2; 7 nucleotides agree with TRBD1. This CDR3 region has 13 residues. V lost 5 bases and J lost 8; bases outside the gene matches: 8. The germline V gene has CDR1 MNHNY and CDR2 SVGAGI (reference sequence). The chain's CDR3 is CASSTGQISGYTF. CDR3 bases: TGTGCCAGCAGTACGGGACAGATCTCCGGCTACACCTTC.

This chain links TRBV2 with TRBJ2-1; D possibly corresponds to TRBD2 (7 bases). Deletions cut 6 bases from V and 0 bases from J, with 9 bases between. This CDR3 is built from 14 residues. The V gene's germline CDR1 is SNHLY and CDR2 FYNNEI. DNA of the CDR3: TGTGCCAGCAGAGGGGGGGCCTCCTACAATGAGCAGTTCTTC. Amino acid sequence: CASRGGASYNEQFF.

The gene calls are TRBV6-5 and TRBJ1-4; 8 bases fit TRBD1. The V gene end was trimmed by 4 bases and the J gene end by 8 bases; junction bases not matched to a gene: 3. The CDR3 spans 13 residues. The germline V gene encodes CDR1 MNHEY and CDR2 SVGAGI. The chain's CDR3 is CASSSGQDEKLFF. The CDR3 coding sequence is TGTGCCAGCAGTTCGGGACAGGACGAAAAACTGTTTTTT.

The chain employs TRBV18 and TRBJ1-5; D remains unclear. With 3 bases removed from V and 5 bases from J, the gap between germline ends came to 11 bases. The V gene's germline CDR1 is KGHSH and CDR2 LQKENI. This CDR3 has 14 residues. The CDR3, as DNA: TGTGCCAGCTCACCGAATTATCGGGATCAGCCCCAGCATTTT. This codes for CASSPNYRDQPQHF. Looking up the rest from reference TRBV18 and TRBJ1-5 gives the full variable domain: NAGVMQNPRHLVRRRGQEARLRCSPMKGHSHVYWYRQLPEEGLKFMVYLQKENIIDESGMPKERFSAEFPKEGPSILRIQQVVRGDSAAYFCASSPNYRDQPQHFGDGTRLSIL.

CDR3 protein: CASSSPGGGTEAFF. Here the CDR3 DNA reads TGTGCCAGCTCCTCCCCAGGGGGCGGCACTGAAGCTTTCTTT. The gene calls are TRBV18 and TRBJ1-1; 8 bases fit TRBD1. The V and J ends lost 6 bases and 4 bases, in that order; junction bases with no gene match: 7. The germline CDR1 and CDR2 sequences are KGHSH and LQKENI. CDR3 length: 14 amino acids.

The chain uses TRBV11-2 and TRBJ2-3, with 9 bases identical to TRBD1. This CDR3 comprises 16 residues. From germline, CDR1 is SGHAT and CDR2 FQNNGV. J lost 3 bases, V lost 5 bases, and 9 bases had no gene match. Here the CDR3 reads CASSQLTGGGTDTQYF. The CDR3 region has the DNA TGTGCCAGCAGCCAACTGACAGGGGGTGGGACAGATACGCAGTATTTT. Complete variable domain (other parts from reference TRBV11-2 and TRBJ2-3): EAGVAQSPRYKIIEKRQSVAFWCNPISGHATLYWYQQILGQGPKLLIQFQNNGVVDDSQLPKDRFSAERLKGVDSTLKIQPAKLEDSAVYLCASSQLTGGGTDTQYFGPGTRLTVL.

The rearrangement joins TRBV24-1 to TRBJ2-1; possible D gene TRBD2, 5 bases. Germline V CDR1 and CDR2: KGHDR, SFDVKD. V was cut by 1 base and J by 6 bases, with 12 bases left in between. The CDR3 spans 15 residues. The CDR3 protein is CATSDLGGSGNEQFF. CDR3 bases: TGTGCCACCAGTGATTTAGGCGGGTCGGGCAATGAGCAGTTCTTC.

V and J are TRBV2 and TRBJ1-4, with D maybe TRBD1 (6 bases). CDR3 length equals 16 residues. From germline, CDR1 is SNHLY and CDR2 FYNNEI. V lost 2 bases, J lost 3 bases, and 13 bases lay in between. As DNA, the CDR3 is TGTGCCAGCAGTGAAAATCGAGGGGGGGCTAATGAAAAACTGTTTTTT. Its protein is CASSENRGGANEKLFF.

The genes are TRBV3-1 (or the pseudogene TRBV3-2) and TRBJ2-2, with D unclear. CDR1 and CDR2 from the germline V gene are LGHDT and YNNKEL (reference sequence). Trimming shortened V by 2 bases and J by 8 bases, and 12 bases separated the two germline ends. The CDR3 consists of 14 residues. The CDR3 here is CASSQSFGSGELFF. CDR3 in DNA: TGTGCCAGCAGCCAAAGCTTCGGGTCTGGGGAGCTGTTTTTT.

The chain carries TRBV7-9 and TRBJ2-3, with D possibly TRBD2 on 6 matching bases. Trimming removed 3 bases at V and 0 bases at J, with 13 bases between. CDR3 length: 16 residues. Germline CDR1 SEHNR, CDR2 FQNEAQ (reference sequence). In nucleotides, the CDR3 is TGTGCCAGCAGCTTGGGTCGGGGGAGCAGCACAGATACGCAGTATTTT. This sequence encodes CASSLGRGSSTDTQYF.

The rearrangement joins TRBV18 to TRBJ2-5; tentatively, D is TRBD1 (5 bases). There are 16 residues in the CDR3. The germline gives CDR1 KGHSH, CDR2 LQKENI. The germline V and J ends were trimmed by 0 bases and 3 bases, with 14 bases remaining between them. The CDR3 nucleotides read TGTGCCAGCTCACCACCGTTTCTATCAGGGAAAGAGACCCAGTACTTC. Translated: CASSPPFLSGKETQYF. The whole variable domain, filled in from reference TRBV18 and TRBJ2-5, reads NAGVMQNPRHLVRRRGQEARLRCSPMKGHSHVYWYRQLPEEGLKFMVYLQKENIIDESGMPKERFSAEFPKEGPSILRIQQVVRGDSAAYFCASSPPFLSGKETQYFGPGTRLLVL.

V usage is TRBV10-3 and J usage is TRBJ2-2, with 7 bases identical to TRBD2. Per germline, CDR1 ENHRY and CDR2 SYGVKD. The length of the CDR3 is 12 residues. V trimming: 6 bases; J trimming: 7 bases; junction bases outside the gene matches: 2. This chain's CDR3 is CAIRGEGGELFF. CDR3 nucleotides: TGTGCCATCAGAGGGGAGGGCGGGGAGCTGTTTTTT.

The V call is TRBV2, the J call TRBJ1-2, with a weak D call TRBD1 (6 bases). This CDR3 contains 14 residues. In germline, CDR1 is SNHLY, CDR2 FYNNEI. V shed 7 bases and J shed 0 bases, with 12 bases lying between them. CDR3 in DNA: TGTGCCAGCAACCGCGACAGGTCTAACTATGGCTACACCTTC. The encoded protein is CASNRDRSNYGYTF.

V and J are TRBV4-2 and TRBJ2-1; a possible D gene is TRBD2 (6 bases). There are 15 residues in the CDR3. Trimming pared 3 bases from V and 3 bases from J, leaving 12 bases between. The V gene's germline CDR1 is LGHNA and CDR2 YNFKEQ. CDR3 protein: CASSQGPGDYNEQFF. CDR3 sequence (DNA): TGTGCCAGCAGCCAGGGCCCGGGGGACTACAATGAGCAGTTCTTC.

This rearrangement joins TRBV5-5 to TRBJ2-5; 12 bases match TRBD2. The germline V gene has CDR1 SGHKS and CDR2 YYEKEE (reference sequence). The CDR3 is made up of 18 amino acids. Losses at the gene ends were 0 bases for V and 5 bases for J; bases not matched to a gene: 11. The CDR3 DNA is TGTGCCAGCAGCTTGGCCTCTAGCGGGGGGGCCTCGCGGGAGACCCAGTACTTC. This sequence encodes CASSLASSGGASRETQYF. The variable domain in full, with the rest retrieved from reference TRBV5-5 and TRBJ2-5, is DAGVTQSPTHLIKTRGQQVTLRCSPISGHKSVSWYQQVLGQGPQFIFQYYEKEERGRGNFPDRFSARQFPNYSSELNVNALLLGDSALYLCASSLASSGGASRETQYFGPGTRLLVL.

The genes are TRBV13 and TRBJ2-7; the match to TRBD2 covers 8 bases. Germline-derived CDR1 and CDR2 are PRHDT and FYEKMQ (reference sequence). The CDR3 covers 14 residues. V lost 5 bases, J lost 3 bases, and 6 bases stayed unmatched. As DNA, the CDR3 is TGTGCCAGCAGCCCAGGACTAGCCGACTACGAGCAGTACGTC. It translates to CASSPGLADYEQYV.

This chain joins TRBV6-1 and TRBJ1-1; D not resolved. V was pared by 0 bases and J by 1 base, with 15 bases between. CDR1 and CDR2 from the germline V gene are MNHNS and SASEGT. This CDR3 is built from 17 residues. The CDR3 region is CASSEALKTAGNTEAFF. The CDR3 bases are TGTGCCAGCAGTGAAGCGCTGAAAACAGCTGGGAACACTGAAGCTTTCTTT.

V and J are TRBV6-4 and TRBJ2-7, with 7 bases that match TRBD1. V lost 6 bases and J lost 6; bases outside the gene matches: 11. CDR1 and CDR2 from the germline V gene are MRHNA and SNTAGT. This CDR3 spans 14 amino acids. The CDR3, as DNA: TGTGCCAGCAGAAATAACAGGGGACGTCTCGAGCAGTACTTC. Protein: CASRNNRGRLEQYF.

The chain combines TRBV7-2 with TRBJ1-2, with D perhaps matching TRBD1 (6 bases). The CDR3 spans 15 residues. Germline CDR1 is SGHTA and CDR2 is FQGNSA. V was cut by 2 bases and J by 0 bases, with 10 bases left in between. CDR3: CASSLRQAPNYGYTF. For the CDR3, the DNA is TGTGCCAGCAGCTTACGACAGGCCCCTAACTATGGCTACACCTTC.

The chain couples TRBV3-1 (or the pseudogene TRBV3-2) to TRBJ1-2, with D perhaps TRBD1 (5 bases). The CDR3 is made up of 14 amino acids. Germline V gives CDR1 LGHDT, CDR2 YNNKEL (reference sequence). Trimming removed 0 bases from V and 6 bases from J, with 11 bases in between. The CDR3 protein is CASSQEGAPHGYTF. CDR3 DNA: TGTGCCAGCAGCCAAGAAGGGGCGCCCCATGGCTACACCTTC.

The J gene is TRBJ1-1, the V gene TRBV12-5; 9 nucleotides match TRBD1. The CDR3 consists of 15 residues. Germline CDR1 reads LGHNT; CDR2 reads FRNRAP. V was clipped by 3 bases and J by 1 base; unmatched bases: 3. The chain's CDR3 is CASGLGTGKNTEAFF. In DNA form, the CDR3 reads TGTGCTAGTGGTTTAGGGACAGGGAAGAACACTGAAGCTTTCTTT.

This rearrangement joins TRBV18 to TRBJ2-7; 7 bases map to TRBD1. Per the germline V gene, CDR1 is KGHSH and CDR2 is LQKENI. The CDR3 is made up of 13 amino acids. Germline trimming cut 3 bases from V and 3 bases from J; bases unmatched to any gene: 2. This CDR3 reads CASSPGTDYEQYV. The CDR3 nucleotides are TGTGCCAGCTCACCCGGGACAGACTACGAGCAGTACGTC.